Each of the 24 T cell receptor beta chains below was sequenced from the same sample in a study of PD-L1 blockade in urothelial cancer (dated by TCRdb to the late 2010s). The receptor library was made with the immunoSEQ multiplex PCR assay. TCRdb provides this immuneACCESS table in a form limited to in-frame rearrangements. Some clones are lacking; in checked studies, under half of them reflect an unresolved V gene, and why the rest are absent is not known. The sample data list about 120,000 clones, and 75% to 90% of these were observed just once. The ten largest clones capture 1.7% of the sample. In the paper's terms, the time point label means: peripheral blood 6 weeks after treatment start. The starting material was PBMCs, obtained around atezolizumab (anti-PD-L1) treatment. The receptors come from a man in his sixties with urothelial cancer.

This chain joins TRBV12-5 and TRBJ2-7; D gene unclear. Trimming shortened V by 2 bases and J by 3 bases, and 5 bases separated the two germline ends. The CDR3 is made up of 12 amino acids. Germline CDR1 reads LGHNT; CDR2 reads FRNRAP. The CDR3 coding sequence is TGTGCTAGTGGTTTGCAATTCTACGAGCAGTACTTC. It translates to CASGLQFYEQYF.

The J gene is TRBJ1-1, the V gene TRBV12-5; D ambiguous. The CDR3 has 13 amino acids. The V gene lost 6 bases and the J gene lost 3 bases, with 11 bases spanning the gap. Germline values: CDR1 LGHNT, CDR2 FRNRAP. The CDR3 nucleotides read TGTGCTAGTGGCTCGGCGGGGTACACTGAAGCTTTCTTT. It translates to CASGSAGYTEAFF.

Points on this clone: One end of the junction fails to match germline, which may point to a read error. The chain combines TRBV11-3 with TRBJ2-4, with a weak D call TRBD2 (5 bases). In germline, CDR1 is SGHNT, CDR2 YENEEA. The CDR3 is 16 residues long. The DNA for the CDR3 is TGTGCCAGCACCTTAGGACTCGCCGAGGCCAAAAACATTCAGTACTTC. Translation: CASTLGLAEAKNIQYF. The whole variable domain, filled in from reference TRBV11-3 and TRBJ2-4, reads EAGVVQSPRYKIIEKKQPVAFWCNPISGHNTLYWYLQNLGQGPELLIRYENEEAVDDSQLPKDRFSAERLKGVDSTLKIQPAELGDSAVYLCASTLGLAEAKNIQYFGAGTRLSVL.

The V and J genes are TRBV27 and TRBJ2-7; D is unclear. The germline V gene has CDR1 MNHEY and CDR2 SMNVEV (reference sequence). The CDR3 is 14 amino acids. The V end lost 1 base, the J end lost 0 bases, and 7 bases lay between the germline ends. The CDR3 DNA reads TGTGCCAGCAGTTTATACTCTAGCTCCTACGAGCAGTACTTC. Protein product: CASSLYSSSYEQYF.

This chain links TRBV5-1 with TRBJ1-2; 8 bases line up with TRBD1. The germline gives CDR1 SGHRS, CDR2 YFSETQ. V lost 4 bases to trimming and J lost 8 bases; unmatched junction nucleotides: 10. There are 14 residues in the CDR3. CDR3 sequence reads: CASSTRGLERGYTF. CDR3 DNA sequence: TGCGCCAGCAGCACCAGGGGGCTGGAGCGCGGCTACACCTTC.

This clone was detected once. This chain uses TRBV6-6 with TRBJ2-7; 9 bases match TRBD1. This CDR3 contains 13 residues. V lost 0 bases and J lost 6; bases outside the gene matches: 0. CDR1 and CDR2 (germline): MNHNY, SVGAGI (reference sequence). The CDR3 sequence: CASSYSGQGEQYF. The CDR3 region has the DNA TGTGCCAGCAGTTACTCGGGACAGGGCGAGCAGTACTTC.

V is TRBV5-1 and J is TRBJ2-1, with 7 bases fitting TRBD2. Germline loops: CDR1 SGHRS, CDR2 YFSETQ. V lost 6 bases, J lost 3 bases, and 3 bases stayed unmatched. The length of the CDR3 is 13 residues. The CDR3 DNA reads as TGCGCCAGCATCGGCGGGGGCTACAATGAGCAGTTCTTC. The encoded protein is CASIGGGYNEQFF.

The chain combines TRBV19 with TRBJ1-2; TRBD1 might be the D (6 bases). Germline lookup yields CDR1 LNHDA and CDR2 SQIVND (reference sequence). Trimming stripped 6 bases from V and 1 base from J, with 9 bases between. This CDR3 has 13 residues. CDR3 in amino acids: CASRTGGNYGYTF. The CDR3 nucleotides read TGTGCCAGTAGGACAGGTGGTAACTATGGCTACACCTTC.

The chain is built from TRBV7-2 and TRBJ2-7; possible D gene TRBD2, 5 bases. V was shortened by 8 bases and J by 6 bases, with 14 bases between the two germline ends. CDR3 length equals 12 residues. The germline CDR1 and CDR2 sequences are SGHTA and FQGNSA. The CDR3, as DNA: TGTGCCAGCGCGGGCGGGCCCACCGAGCAGTACTTC. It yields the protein CASAGGPTEQYF.

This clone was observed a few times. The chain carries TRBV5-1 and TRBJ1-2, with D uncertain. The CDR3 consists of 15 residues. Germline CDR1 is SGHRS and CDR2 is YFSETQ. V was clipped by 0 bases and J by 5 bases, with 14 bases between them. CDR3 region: CASSLVLDSGYGYTF. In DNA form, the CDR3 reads TGCGCCAGCAGCTTGGTTCTGGATTCCGGGTATGGCTACACCTTC.

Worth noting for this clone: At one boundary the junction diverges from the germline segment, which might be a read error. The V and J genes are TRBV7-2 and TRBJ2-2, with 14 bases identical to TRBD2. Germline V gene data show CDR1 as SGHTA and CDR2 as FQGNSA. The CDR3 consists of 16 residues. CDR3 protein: CASSGRLAGGTGELFF. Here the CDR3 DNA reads TGTGCCAGCAGCGGGAGACTAGCGGGGGGGACCGGCGAGCTGTTTTTT.

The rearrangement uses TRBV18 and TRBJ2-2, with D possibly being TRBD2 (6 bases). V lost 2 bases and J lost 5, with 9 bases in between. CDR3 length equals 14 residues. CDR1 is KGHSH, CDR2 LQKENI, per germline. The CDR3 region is CASSPGGGTGELFF. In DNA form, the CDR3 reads TGTGCCAGCTCACCAGGGGGAGGAACCGGGGAGCTGTTTTTT.

The CDR3 region is CAMAGTGTGQETQYF. CDR3 DNA: TGTGCCATGGCCGGGACAGGGACGGGACAAGAGACCCAGTACTTC. The chain links TRBV10-3 to TRBJ2-5, with 9 positions matching TRBD1. This CDR3 is 15 amino acids long. Germline trimming cut 9 bases from V and 2 bases from J; bases unmatched to any gene: 10. Looked up from germline, CDR1 is ENHRY and CDR2 is SYGVKD.

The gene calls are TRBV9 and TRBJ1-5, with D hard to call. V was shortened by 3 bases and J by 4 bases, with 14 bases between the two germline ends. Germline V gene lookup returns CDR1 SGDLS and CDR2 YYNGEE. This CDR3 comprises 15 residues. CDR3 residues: CASSAGGNQNQPQHF. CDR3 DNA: TGTGCCAGCAGCGCCGGAGGGAACCAAAATCAGCCCCAGCATTTT.

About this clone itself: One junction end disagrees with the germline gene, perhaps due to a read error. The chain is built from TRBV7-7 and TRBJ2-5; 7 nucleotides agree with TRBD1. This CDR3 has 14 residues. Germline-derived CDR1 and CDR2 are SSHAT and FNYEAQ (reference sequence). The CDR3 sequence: CASSLGAGGETQYF. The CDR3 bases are TGTGCTAGCAGCTTAGGTGCAGGGGGAGAGACCCAGTACTTC.

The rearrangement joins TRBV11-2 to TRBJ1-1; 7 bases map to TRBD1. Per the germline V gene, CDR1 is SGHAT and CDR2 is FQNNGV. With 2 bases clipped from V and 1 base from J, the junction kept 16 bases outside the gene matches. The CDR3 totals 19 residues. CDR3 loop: CASSLSLGTGAMKNTEAFF. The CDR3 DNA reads TGTGCCAGCAGCTTATCCTTAGGAACAGGGGCGATGAAGAACACTGAAGCTTTCTTT.

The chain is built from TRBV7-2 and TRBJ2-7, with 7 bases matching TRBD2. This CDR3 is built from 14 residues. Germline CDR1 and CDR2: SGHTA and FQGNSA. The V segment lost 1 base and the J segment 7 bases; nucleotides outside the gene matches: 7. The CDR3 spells CASSLGLAEREQYF. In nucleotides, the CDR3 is TGTGCCAGCAGCTTAGGGCTAGCGGAGAGGGAGCAGTACTTC.

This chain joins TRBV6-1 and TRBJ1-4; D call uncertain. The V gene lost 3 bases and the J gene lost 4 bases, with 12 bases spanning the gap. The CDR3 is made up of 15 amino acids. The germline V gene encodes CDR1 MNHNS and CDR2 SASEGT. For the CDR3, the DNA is TGTGCCAGCAGTGATCTCTCGGGAGTTAATGAAAAACTGTTTTTT. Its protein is CASSDLSGVNEKLFF.

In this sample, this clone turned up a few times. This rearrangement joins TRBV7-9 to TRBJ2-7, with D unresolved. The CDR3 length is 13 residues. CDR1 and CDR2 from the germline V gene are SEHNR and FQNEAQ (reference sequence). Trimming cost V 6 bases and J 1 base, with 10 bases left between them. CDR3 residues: CASSSVGSYEQYF. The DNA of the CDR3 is TGTGCCAGCAGTTCGGTCGGGTCCTACGAGCAGTACTTC.

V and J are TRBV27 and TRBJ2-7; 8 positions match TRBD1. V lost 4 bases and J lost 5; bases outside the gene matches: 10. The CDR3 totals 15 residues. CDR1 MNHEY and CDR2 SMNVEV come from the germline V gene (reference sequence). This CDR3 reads CASSSLTPGGDEQYF. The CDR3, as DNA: TGTGCCAGCAGTTCCCTCACGCCAGGGGGCGACGAGCAGTACTTC.

In nucleotides, the CDR3 is TGTGCCAGCAGTGACTCCCGGAGGTTCGAGCAGTACTTC. Protein: CASSDSRRFEQYF. The V call is TRBV6-4, the J call TRBJ2-7; D is perhaps TRBD2 (5 bases). Between the trimmed V and J ends, which lost 0 bases and 6 bases, there was a span of 9 bases. The germline CDR1 and CDR2 sequences are MRHNA and SNTAGT. This CDR3 has 13 residues.

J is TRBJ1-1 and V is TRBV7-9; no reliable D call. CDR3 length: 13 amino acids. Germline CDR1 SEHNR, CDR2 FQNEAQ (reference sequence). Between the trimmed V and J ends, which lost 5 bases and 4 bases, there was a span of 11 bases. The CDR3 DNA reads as TGTGCCAGCAGCAGAGAGGCCGGCACTGAAGCTTTCTTT. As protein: CASSREAGTEAFF. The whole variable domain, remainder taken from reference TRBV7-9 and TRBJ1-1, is DTGVSQNPRHKITKRGQNVTFRCDPISEHNRLYWYRQTLGQGPEFLTYFQNEAQLEKSRLLSDRFSAERPKGSFSTLEIQRTEQGDSAMYLCASSREAGTEAFFGQGTRLTVV.

The CDR3 here is CASSERPGQGGTEAFF. CDR3 nucleotides: TGTGCCAGCAGCGAACGCCCGGGACAGGGTGGCACTGAAGCTTTCTTT. This chain connects TRBV7-9 to TRBJ1-1; 9 bases agree with TRBD1. The CDR3 runs to 16 residues. V dropped 5 bases and J dropped 4; count of bases not matched to a gene: 11. Germline V lookup: CDR1 SEHNR, CDR2 FQNEAQ (reference sequence). The whole variable domain, remainder taken from reference TRBV7-9 and TRBJ1-1, is DTGVSQNPRHKITKRGQNVTFRCDPISEHNRLYWYRQTLGQGPEFLTYFQNEAQLEKSRLLSDRFSAERPKGSFSTLEIQRTEQGDSAMYLCASSERPGQGGTEAFFGQGTRLTVV.

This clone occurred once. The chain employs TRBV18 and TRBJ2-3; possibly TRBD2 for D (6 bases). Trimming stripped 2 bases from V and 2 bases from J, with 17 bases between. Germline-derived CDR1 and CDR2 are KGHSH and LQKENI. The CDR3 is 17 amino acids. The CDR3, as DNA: TGTGCCAGCTCACCAACGCAGCGGGTTCTGAACACAGATACGCAGTATTTT. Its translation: CASSPTQRVLNTDTQYF.